Below are 25 T cell receptor beta chains sequenced from a single sample in a study of T cell responses to AZD1222 COVID-19 vaccine. Some clones are missing from TCRdb's copy, which holds only in-frame ones; the method was immunoSEQ multiplex PCR. The data show approximately 140,000 clones, 85% to 95% seen once. Sequencing was performed on peripheral blood, taken on day 0 of AZD1222 vaccination. The receptor source for this set is an adult in good health.

V is TRBV9 and J is TRBJ2-1; D remains ambiguous. Germline lookup yields CDR1 SGDLS and CDR2 YYNGEE. The CDR3 is 14 amino acids. Trimming shortened V by 0 bases and J by 3 bases, and 7 bases separated the two germline ends. CDR3: CASSVDSGYNEQFF. In DNA form, the CDR3 reads TGTGCCAGCAGCGTAGATTCCGGCTACAATGAGCAGTTCTTC.

V is TRBV4-2 and J is TRBJ2-3, with 16 bases that match TRBD2. The trim removed 0 bases at V and 1 base at J, leaving 4 bases unmatched. CDR3 length equals 19 residues. In germline, CDR1 is LGHNA, CDR2 YNFKEQ. This CDR3 reads CASSQDWGLAGGGTDTQYF. Written as DNA, the CDR3 is TGTGCCAGCAGCCAAGATTGGGGACTAGCGGGAGGGGGCACAGATACGCAGTATTTT.

This chain connects TRBV6-5 to TRBJ2-2, with no clear D. The V end lost 0 bases, the J end lost 1 base, and 9 bases lay between the germline ends. The CDR3 loop spans 16 amino acids. CDR1 and CDR2 from the germline V gene are MNHEY and SVGAGI. The CDR3 DNA sequence: TGTGCCAGCAGTTACTCGATTAGAGTGAACACCGGGGAGCTGTTTTTT. Translation: CASSYSIRVNTGELFF.

The J gene is TRBJ1-1, the V gene TRBV5-1, with D possibly being TRBD1 (6 bases). V was trimmed by 4 bases and J by 4 bases, leaving 11 bases between them. Germline V gene lookup returns CDR1 SGHRS and CDR2 YFSETQ. This CDR3 is 13 amino acids long. Here the CDR3 reads CASSPGDSTEAFF. The CDR3 bases are TGCGCCAGCAGCCCAGGGGATAGCACTGAAGCTTTCTTT.

This sequence joins TRBV7-9 and TRBJ1-4, with TRBD1 identical over 9 bases. Germline lookup yields CDR1 SEHNR and CDR2 FQNEAQ (reference sequence). V lost 4 bases to trimming and J lost 5 bases; unmatched junction nucleotides: 5. This CDR3 is built from 15 residues. CDR3 DNA sequence: TGTGCCAGCAGCTCGCTCGGACAGGGGAATGAAAAACTGTTTTTT. It yields the protein CASSSLGQGNEKLFF.

The rearrangement links TRBV28 to TRBJ2-1; D ambiguous. Per the germline V gene, CDR1 is MDHEN and CDR2 is SYDVKM. The ends were cut back, 3 bases at V and 8 bases at J, with 5 bases in the middle. CDR3 length: 11 residues. The CDR3 nucleotides read TGTGCCAGCAGTTTCTATGATGAGCAGTTCTTC. Protein sequence: CASSFYDEQFF.

The chain carries TRBV2 and TRBJ1-1; 11 nucleotides align to TRBD1. The germline V gene encodes CDR1 SNHLY and CDR2 FYNNEI. This CDR3 comprises 15 residues. After removal of 6 bases from V and 4 bases from J, the junction contained 7 bases not matched to a gene. CDR3 region: CASSAGQGAPTEAFF. The DNA of the CDR3 is TGTGCCAGCAGCGCCGGACAGGGGGCACCCACTGAAGCTTTCTTT.

The V call is TRBV12-3 or TRBV12-4, the J call TRBJ1-1; D gene unclear. Trimming pared 2 bases from V and 10 bases from J, leaving 11 bases between. The CDR3 totals 12 residues. In nucleotides, the CDR3 is TGTGCCAGCAGTTTAACAAGTGCCGGAGCTTTCTTT. Residues: CASSLTSAGAFF.

Here the CDR3 reads CASREVNNPSYEQYV. The CDR3 coding sequence is TGTGCCAGCAGGGAGGTAAACAACCCGTCCTACGAGCAGTACGTC. V usage is TRBV28 and J usage is TRBJ2-7; tentatively, D is TRBD2 (5 bases). V was shortened by 6 bases and J by 1 base, with 16 bases between the two germline ends. The CDR3 totals 15 residues. Germline CDR1 MDHEN, CDR2 SYDVKM.

The chain joins TRBV5-1 to TRBJ1-2; 10 positions agree with TRBD1. V was clipped by 4 bases and J by 4 bases; unmatched bases: 10. The CDR3 runs 16 residues. Germline loops: CDR1 SGHRS, CDR2 YFSETQ. The CDR3 region has the DNA TGCGCCAGCAGCGGGGGGACAGGGGACGGTGGCTATGGCTACACCTTC. Its translation: CASSGGTGDGGYGYTF.

The rearrangement joins TRBV19 to TRBJ1-1; 7 nucleotides line up with TRBD1. V lost 9 bases to trimming and J lost 0 bases; unmatched junction nucleotides: 10. The CDR3 has 15 amino acids. Germline V CDR1 and CDR2: LNHDA, SQIVND (reference sequence). The CDR3 here is CASSPGGLLNTEAFF. CDR3 sequence (DNA): TGTGCCAGCTCACCAGGGGGGCTGCTGAACACTGAAGCTTTCTTT.

V usage is TRBV7-9 and J usage is TRBJ1-4; D uncertain. Germline V lookup: CDR1 SEHNR, CDR2 FQNEAQ (reference sequence). The CDR3 contains 17 residues. Trimming left V 0 bases short and J 7 bases short, with 18 bases between. CDR3 protein: CASSLARFTGRGEKLFF. The CDR3 DNA follows: TGTGCCAGCAGCTTAGCCCGCTTCACTGGGCGAGGTGAAAAACTGTTTTTT.

The chain is built from TRBV30 and TRBJ1-5; possibly TRBD1 for D (6 bases). This CDR3 has 14 amino acids. V gave up 1 base and J gave up 7 bases, with 14 bases separating them. CDR1 is GTSNPN, CDR2 SVGIG, per germline (reference sequence). CDR3 nucleotides: TGTGCCTGGAGTGCGGGGGCAGGACGGCAGCCCCAGCATTTT. Encoded protein: CAWSAGAGRQPQHF.

The V gene is TRBV11-2, the J gene TRBJ1-2; no clear D gene. Looked up from germline, CDR1 is SGHAT and CDR2 is FQNNGV. The CDR3 totals 12 residues. With 5 bases removed from V and 7 bases from J, the gap between germline ends came to 11 bases. The CDR3 DNA sequence: TGTGCCAGCAGCAATAAAAACGGTGGCTACACCTTC. This encodes CASSNKNGGYTF. The full variable domain, completed using reference TRBV11-2 and TRBJ1-2, is EAGVAQSPRYKIIEKRQSVAFWCNPISGHATLYWYQQILGQGPKLLIQFQNNGVVDDSQLPKDRFSAERLKGVDSTLKIQPAKLEDSAVYLCASSNKNGGYTFGSGTRLTVV.

V and J are TRBV10-3 and TRBJ2-3; D may correspond to TRBD1 or TRBD2 (5 bases each). V lost 0 bases and J lost 8, with 12 bases in between. The CDR3 totals 14 residues. Germline values: CDR1 ENHRY, CDR2 SYGVKD. For the CDR3, the DNA is TGTGCCATCAGTGAGTCGACAGCCCGGGGTACGCAGTATTTT. Its translation: CAISESTARGTQYF.

The chain carries TRBV7-8 and TRBJ1-1; D gene uncertain. From germline, CDR1 is SGHVS and CDR2 FQNEAQ. The CDR3 sequence is 14 residues long. Trimming left V 0 bases short and J 1 base short, with 6 bases between. CDR3 loop: CASSLARQNTEAFF. The DNA for the CDR3 is TGTGCCAGCAGCTTAGCGCGGCAGAACACTGAAGCTTTCTTT.

The V call is TRBV10-2, the J call TRBJ2-3; D is uncertain. This CDR3 has 12 residues. The ends were cut back, 5 bases at V and 5 bases at J, with 8 bases in the middle. The germline CDR1 and CDR2 sequences are WSHSY and SAAADI. The CDR3 reads CASSLLIDTQYF. In DNA, the CDR3 is TGCGCCAGCAGTCTTTTGATAGATACGCAGTATTTT.

The genes are TRBV18 and TRBJ1-1; D call uncertain. Deletions cut 1 base from V and 1 base from J, with 10 bases between. CDR1 KGHSH and CDR2 LQKENI come from the germline V gene. The CDR3 totals 15 residues. CDR3 DNA sequence: TGTGCCAGCTCACCACTCCAAGCGGGGAACACTGAAGCTTTCTTT. It translates to CASSPLQAGNTEAFF.

V gene TRBV4-3 combines with J gene TRBJ1-3; 7 bases fit TRBD1. The germline CDR1 and CDR2 sequences are LGHNA and YSLEER. The J segment lost 0 bases and the V segment lost 3 bases, leaving 2 bases of the junction unmatched. The CDR3 sequence is 15 residues long. CDR3 sequence reads: CASSQRQGSGNTIYF. CDR3 bases: TGCGCCAGCAGCCAGAGACAGGGCTCTGGAAACACCATATATTTT.

A note on this clone: The junction departs from the called germline gene at one end, perhaps through a read error. The chain employs TRBV6-5 and TRBJ1-2; possibly TRBD1 for D (6 bases). From germline, CDR1 is MNHEY and CDR2 SVGAGI. The CDR3 is 14 residues long. CDR3 amino acids: CASSYSGGNYGLAF. The CDR3 DNA follows: TGTGCCAGCAGTTACTCAGGGGGGAACTATGGCTTGGCCTTC.

The genes are TRBV11-2 and TRBJ2-7; no reliable D call. The CDR3 spans 13 residues. The V and J ends lost 2 bases and 4 bases respectively, with 9 bases between them. Germline V gene lookup returns CDR1 SGHAT and CDR2 FQNNGV. The CDR3 protein is CASSLLGEYEQYV. CDR3 coding DNA: TGTGCCAGCAGCTTATTAGGAGAGTACGAGCAGTACGTC.

This clone rates as medium-sized. The chain is built from TRBV3-1 (or the pseudogene TRBV3-2) and TRBJ2-2, with a possible D match to TRBD1 (5 bases). Between the trimmed V and J ends, which lost 4 bases and 3 bases, there was a span of 9 bases. This CDR3 comprises 14 residues. From germline, CDR1 is LGHDT and CDR2 YNNKEL (reference sequence). This CDR3 reads CASSPPTDTGELFF. The CDR3, as DNA: TGTGCCAGCAGCCCACCGACAGACACCGGGGAGCTGTTTTTT.

This chain joins TRBV6-6 and TRBJ1-5, with D possibly matching TRBD1 (6 bases). Trimming stripped 8 bases from V and 2 bases from J, with 16 bases between. This CDR3 is 15 amino acids long. Germline loops: CDR1 MNHNY, CDR2 SVGAGI (reference sequence). The CDR3 region is CASRERGVGNQPQHF. The CDR3 region has the DNA TGTGCCAGCCGGGAGAGGGGGGTTGGCAATCAGCCCCAGCATTTT.

This sequence joins TRBV12-3 or TRBV12-4 and TRBJ2-1; D perhaps matches TRBD1 (5 bases). CDR3 size: 12 residues. V lost 8 bases to trimming and J lost 0 bases, with 5 bases between them. CDR3 residues: CASQGSYNEQFF. In DNA, the CDR3 is TGTGCCAGCCAGGGCTCCTACAATGAGCAGTTCTTC.

The chain employs TRBV7-3 and TRBJ2-6, with unresolved D. Trimming removed 2 bases from V and 0 bases from J, with 8 bases in between. The CDR3 runs to 16 residues. Germline V gene lookup returns CDR1 SGHTA and CDR2 FQGTGA. The CDR3 protein is CASSLSFLSGANVLTF. CDR3 nucleotide sequence: TGTGCCAGCAGCTTATCATTTCTCTCTGGGGCCAACGTCCTGACTTTC.